This T cell receptor beta chain was recorded in a study of shared clonotypes between healthy human individuals. The germline gives CDR1 SGDLS, CDR2 YYNGEE. Unmatched junction bases numbered 4, after V lost 1 base and J lost 0 bases. This CDR3 has 18 amino acids. Using immunoSEQ multiplex PCR, the repertoire was profiled, and TCRdb retains in-frame clones only, with some absent. The sample contains about 2 million clones, over 85% of which appear only once. This sequence was found in a man between 18 and 29 years old in good health. The V gene is TRBV9, the J gene TRBJ2-1, with 13 bases aligning to TRBD2. The sample taken for sequencing was naive CD4+ T cells sorted from blood. Documented subset: CD45RA+ positively selected. This CDR3 is CASSVTGLAGSSYNEQFF. The CDR3 DNA is TGTGCCAGCAGCGTAACGGGACTAGCGGGGAGCTCCTACAATGAGCAGTTCTTC. The full variable domain, its missing parts supplied by reference TRBV9 and TRBJ2-1, is DSGVTQTPKHLITATGQRVTLRCSPRSGDLSVYWYQQSLDQGLQFLIQYYNGEERAKGNILERFSAQQFPDLHSELNLSSLELGDSALYFCASSVTGLAGSSYNEQFFGPGTRLTVL.